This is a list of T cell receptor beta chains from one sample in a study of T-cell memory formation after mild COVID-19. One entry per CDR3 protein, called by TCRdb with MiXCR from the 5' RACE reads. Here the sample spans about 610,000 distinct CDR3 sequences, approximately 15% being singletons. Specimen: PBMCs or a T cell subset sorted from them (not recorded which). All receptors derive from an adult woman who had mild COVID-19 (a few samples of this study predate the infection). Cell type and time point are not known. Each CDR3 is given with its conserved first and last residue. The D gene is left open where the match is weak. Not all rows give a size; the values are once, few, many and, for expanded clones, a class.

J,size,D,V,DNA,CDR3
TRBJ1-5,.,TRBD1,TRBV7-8,TGTGCCAGCAGCAGGGACAGATCGGCGGATCAGCCCCAGCATTTT,CASSRDRSADQPQHF
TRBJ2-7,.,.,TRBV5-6,TGTGCCAGCAGCTTGGGTCCGATGGGGTACGAGCAGTACTTC,CASSLGPMGYEQYF
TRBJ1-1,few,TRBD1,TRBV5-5,TGTGCCAGCAGCGTGACAGGGGCGGCCGGAGCTTTCTTT,CASSVTGAAGAFF
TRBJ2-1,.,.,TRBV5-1,TGCGCCAGCAGCTCGCAGGGGGGAATGTACAATGAGCAGTTCTTC,CASSSQGGMYNEQFF
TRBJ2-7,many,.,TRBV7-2,TGTGCCAGCAGCTTAGGGCCCTCCGGCGAGCAGTACTTC,CASSLGPSGEQYF
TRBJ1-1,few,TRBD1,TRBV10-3,TGTAAGGGGACAGGGGGCAATACTGAAGCTTTCTTT,CKGTGGNTEAFF
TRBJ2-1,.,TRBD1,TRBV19,TGTGCCAGTAGTACTGGGACAGGGGCCTCTAATGAGCAGTTCTTC,CASSTGTGASNEQFF
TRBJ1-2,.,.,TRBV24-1,TGTGCCACCTCGACCGACAACTATGGCTACACCTTC,CATSTDNYGYTF
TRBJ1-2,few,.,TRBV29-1,TGCAGCGTTGCGGGCGGGAGTGGCTACACCTTC,CSVAGGSGYTF
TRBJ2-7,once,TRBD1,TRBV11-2,TGTGCCAGCAGCTTAATTAGGGGGCGGAACGAGCAGTACTTC,CASSLIRGRNEQYF
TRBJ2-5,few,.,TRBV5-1,TGCGCCAGCAGCTCCACCGGTGGGGTTGAGTACCAAGAGACCCAGTACTTC,CASSSTGGVEYQETQYF
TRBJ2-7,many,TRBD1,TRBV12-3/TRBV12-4,TGTGCCAGCAGTTCGCCGGGACAGACCTACGAGCAGTACTTC,CASSSPGQTYEQYF
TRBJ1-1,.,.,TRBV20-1,TGCAGTGCTAGAGGGGATACGGGAATCAACACTGAAGCTTTCTTT,CSARGDTGINTEAFF
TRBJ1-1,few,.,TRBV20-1,TGCAGTGCTAGAGAGCTAGGCAGGGCCGACACTGAAGCTTTCTTT,CSARELGRADTEAFF
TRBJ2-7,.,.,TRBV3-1,TGTGCCAGCAGCCATACCCCGGGACAAGACGAGCAGTACTTC,CASSHTPGQDEQYF
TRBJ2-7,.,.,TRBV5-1,TGCGCCAGCAGCCACGGACAGACCTCCTACGAGCAGTACTTC,CASSHGQTSYEQYF
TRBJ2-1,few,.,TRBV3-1,TGTGCCAGCAGCCAAGATAGGGGGACTGAATTTAATGAGCAGTTCTTC,CASSQDRGTEFNEQFF
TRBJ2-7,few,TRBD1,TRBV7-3,TGTGCCAGCAGCTCGGGACAGCTGGGCGAGCAGTACTTC,CASSSGQLGEQYF
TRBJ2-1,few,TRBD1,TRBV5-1,TGCGCCAGCAGCCCGCGGACAGGGGGTGTTGTATTGGACCGATACAATGAGCAGTTCTTC,CASSPRTGGVVLDRYNEQFF
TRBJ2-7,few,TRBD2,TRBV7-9,TGTGCCAGCAGCTTAGCCCCCCTAGCGGGAGGCTCCTCCTACGAGCAGTACTTC,CASSLAPLAGGSSYEQYF
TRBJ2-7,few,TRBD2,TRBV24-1,TGTGCCAGCCCTACCGGGACTAGCGGGGGGCACACCTACGAGCAGTACTTC,CASPTGTSGGHTYEQYF
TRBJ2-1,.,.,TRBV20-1,TGCAGTGCTAGAGACCACAATGAGCAGTTCTTC,CSARDHNEQFF
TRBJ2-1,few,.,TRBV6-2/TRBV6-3,TGTGCCAGCAGTTACTTGCTCGCGGGCGATGAGCAGTTCTTC,CASSYLLAGDEQFF
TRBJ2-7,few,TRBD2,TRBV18,TGTGCCAGCTCACCACCGGGACTAGCGGGATACGAGCAGTACTTC,CASSPPGLAGYEQYF
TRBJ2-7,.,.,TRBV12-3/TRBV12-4,TGTGCCAGCAGTCCACACCGGGCCGCTTCTTACGAGCAGTACTTC,CASSPHRAASYEQYF
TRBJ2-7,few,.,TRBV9,TGTGCCAGCAGCGTTAGGGGTCAGGGGTCCTACGAGCAGTACTTC,CASSVRGQGSYEQYF
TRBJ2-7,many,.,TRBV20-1,TGCAGTGTCCAAACCGGGAAAGACCCCTACGAGCAGTACTTC,CSVQTGKDPYEQYF
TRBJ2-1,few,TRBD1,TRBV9,TGTGCCAGCAGTTTCCGGACAGGCAAGAATGAGCAGTTCTTC,CASSFRTGKNEQFF
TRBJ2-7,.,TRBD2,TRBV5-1,TGCGCCAGCCGGACTAGCGGGAGGGCCGGGGACGAGCAGTACTTC,CASRTSGRAGDEQYF
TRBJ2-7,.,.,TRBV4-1,TGCGCCAGCAGCCAAGAAGGACAGATTGGAAACTTCTACGAGCAGTACTTC,CASSQEGQIGNFYEQYF
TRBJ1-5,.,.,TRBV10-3,TGTGCCATCAGTGACGGGGATTTTGGCAATCAGCCCCAGCATTTT,CAISDGDFGNQPQHF
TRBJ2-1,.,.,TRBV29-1,TGCAGCGTCCTCGGCAATGAGCAGTTCTTC,CSVLGNEQFF
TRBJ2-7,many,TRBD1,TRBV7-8,TGTGCCAGCAGCTTCGGGACAGGGATCTCCTACGAGCAGTACTTC,CASSFGTGISYEQYF
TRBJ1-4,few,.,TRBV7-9,TGTGCCAGCAGCTTCCCGACAGAGGCTAATGAAAAACTGTTTTTT,CASSFPTEANEKLFF
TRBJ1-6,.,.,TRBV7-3,TGTGCCAGCAGCTCGGTGGAAGCTTCACCCCTCCACTTT,CASSSVEASPLHF
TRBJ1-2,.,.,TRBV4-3,TGCGCCACCAAGACCGGAACAGGAAACTATGGCTACACCTTC,CATKTGTGNYGYTF
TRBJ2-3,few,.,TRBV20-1,TGCAGTGCTAGAGAGAGGAGGGGGCCCTCAGATACGCAGTATTTT,CSARERRGPSDTQYF
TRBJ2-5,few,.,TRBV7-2,TGTGCCAGCAGCTTAAGCTTCGGGGGAGAGACCCAGTACTTC,CASSLSFGGETQYF
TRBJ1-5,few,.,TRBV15,TGTGCCACCAGCAGAGATAGAAACCAGCCCCAGCATTTT,CATSRDRNQPQHF
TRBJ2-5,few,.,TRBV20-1,TGCAGTGCTAGGACGTCGGGCCATGGAGAGACCCAGTACTTC,CSARTSGHGETQYF